Detailed here is one T cell receptor (beta chain). This clonotype was seen repeatedly, ten times or more. The antigen it recognizes is unknown. Base qualities are not provided; no much larger clone lies one nucleotide away. V is shortened by 5 bases, J by 2 bases, and the region joining them spans 19 bases. The germline V gene yields MNHEY for CDR1 and SVGAGI for CDR2. Including cysteine and phenylalanine, the CDR3 has 16 amino acids. CDR3 DNA is the only sequence kept; it has 48 bases, read in frame from the first base. The entry originates in a study of T-cell reconstitution after alpha-beta-depleted transplantation in children (dated by TCRdb to the mid-2010s). Regarding the research as a whole: The study quantitatively tracked T-cell immune reconstitution after TCRalphabeta/CD19-depleted allogeneic hematopoietic cell transplantation in children using TCR repertoire profiling.

The treatment or condition label corresponds to: allogeneic hematopoietic cell transplantation with graft depleted of TCRalphabeta T cells and CD19 B cells. Transplant recipients were children who received TCRalphabeta/CD19-depleted allogeneic hematopoietic cell grafts. Overall results and qualifications from the work: Over the following months the frequencies of hyperexpanded clones went down, and after one year T-cell counts and TCRbeta diversity were mostly credited to newly produced T cells. The high TCRbeta diversity at day 60 in some patients was ascribed to recipient T cells and intrathymic progenitors that had survived conditioning. The apparently early alphabetaT-cell count recovery about two months after transplant was reportedly dependent on only several hundred rapidly expanded clones derived from non-depleted graft cells.

To prepare the library, PCR was applied. The reads were generated on an Illumina HiSeq 2500. TCR libraries were prepared with molecular barcoding, using unique molecular identifiers to normalize TCRbeta repertoire quantification. TCRdb's own reprocessing of the public reads used fastp at Q25 and MiXCR and kept productive beta chains. When rows share a CDR3 protein, they turn into one entry using the most common DNA and genes. Within this sample are about 510,000 distinct CDR3 sequences, with 11% of them counted one time only. The ten largest clonotypes hold about 15% of the sample. This TCR derives from a female patient aged 2-9 years who had a stem cell transplant for aplastic anemia, so the T cells may come from the graft donor. The receptor chain draws on TRBV6-5 and TRBJ2-7, with no reliable assignment of the D segment. The starting material was PBMCs, mostly from graft donor cells, obtained 180 days after TCRalphabeta/CD19-depleted stem cell transplant. The CDR3 is CASSPGAGWVTYEQYF. Here is the DNA: TGTGCCAGCAGTCCCGGCGCTGGTTGGGTTACCTACGAGCAGTACTTC.